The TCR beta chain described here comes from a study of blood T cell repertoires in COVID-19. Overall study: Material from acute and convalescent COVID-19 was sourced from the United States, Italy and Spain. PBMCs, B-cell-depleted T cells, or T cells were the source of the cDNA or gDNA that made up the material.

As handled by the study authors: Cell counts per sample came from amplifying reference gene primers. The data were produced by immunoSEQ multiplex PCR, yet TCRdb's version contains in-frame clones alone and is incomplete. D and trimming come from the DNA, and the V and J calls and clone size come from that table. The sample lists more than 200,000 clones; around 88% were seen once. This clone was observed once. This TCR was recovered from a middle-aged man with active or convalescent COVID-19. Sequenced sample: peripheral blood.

The CDR3 nucleotides read TGCAGTGCTAGTCCAGGGGCCATGAACACTGAAGCTTTCTTT. Amino acid sequence: CSASPGAMNTEAFF. J is TRBJ1-1 and V is TRBV20-1; possible D gene TRBD1, 6 bases. Trimming took off 3 bases at V and 0 bases at J, with 11 bases between the two ends. Germline-derived CDR1 and CDR2 are DFQATT and SNEGSKA (reference sequence). This CDR3 region has 14 residues.